The 3 T cell receptor beta chains below come from one sample, sequenced in a study of cytomegalovirus exposure and HLA in healthy donors. The PCR contained 60 Vbeta and 13 Jbeta primers. This table comes from immunoSEQ multiplex PCR, and its TCRdb copy is limited to in-frame clones, with some not included. The data contain 180,000 or so clones, 75% to 90% of them singletons. The sample was PBMCs. The receptors stem from a woman in her 30s in good health and CMV-seronegative.

This clone was recorded a few times. The gene calls are TRBV10-3 and TRBJ2-7; D possibly corresponds to TRBD2 (6 bases). The CDR3 spans 11 residues. The V gene's germline CDR1 is ENHRY and CDR2 SYGVKD. The V and J ends lost 6 bases and 3 bases respectively, with 6 bases between them. The CDR3 nucleotides read TGTGCCATCAGGGGGGGCTACGAGCAGTACTTC. It yields the protein CAIRGGYEQYF.

This chain joins TRBV5-1 and TRBJ1-1; D possibly corresponds to TRBD1 (6 bases). The ends were cut back, 4 bases at V and 6 bases at J, with 25 bases in the middle. The germline V gene encodes CDR1 SGHRS and CDR2 YFSETQ. This CDR3 spans 17 amino acids. The CDR3 is CASSRYRDTAEQAEAFF. The CDR3 DNA reads as TGCGCCAGCAGCCGTTACCGGGACACGGCCGAACAAGCTGAAGCTTTCTTT.

The chain has TRBV5-1 and TRBJ2-3, with TRBD2 as a possible D gene (6 bases). This CDR3 has 16 residues. Trimming shortened V by 1 base and J by 2 bases, and 14 bases separated the two germline ends. Germline assignment: CDR1 SGHRS and CDR2 YFSETQ. CDR3 protein: CASSLHGSGVTDTQYF. The CDR3 region has the DNA TGCGCCAGCAGCTTGCATGGTAGCGGAGTCACAGATACGCAGTATTTT.